These 10 T cell receptor beta chains originate from one sample sequenced in a study of shared clonotypes between healthy human individuals. The repertoire was sequenced with immunoSEQ multiplex PCR; TCRdb's copy has only in-frame clones and lacks some. The table lists more than 1.2 million clones, approximately 98.5% of them singletons. The sequencing input was naive CD4+ T cells sorted from blood. Subset indicated: CD45RA+ positively selected. Receptor source: a man in his thirties or forties in good health.

The gene calls are TRBV29-1 and TRBJ1-2, with D hard to call. The CDR3 consists of 13 residues. Looked up from germline, CDR1 is SQVTM and CDR2 is ANQGSEA. The V and J ends lost 5 bases and 2 bases respectively, with 12 bases between them. The DNA for the CDR3 is TGCAGCGTTTTTCCAAGCTTGAACTATGGCTACACCTTC. It translates to CSVFPSLNYGYTF. Variable domain in full (rest from reference TRBV29-1 and TRBJ1-2): SAVISQKPSRDICQRGTSLTIQCQVDSQVTMMFWYRQQPGQSLTLIATANQGSEATYESGFVIDKFPISRPNLTFSTLTVSNMSPEDSSIYLCSVFPSLNYGYTFGSGTRLTVV.

The chain couples TRBV6-1 to TRBJ2-1, with no clear D. The CDR3 runs to 15 residues. Between the trimmed V and J ends, which lost 8 bases and 1 base, there was a span of 15 bases. Germline loops: CDR1 MNHNS, CDR2 SASEGT. In DNA form, the CDR3 reads TGTGCCAGCCGCGTCCAGGATATTTCCTACAATGAGCAGTTCTTC. It yields the protein CASRVQDISYNEQFF.

The chain employs TRBV13 and TRBJ2-7; TRBD2 aligns across 9 bases. J gave up 1 base and V 1 base, and 2 bases lay outside the gene matches. The CDR3 length is 15 residues. Per germline, CDR1 PRHDT and CDR2 FYEKMQ (reference sequence). DNA for the CDR3: TGTGCCAGCAGCTTAGAAGGACTAGCGTCCTACGAGCAGTACTTC. Amino acid sequence: CASSLEGLASYEQYF.

The chain couples TRBV12-2 to TRBJ2-1; the D call TRBD2 from the table was never checked on the DNA. TRBV12-2 constitutes a pseudogene. The CDR3 is 15 residues long. CDR3 amino acids: CASRLGSATYNEQFF. CDR3 coding DNA: TGTGCAAGTCGCTTAGGTAGCGCTACCTACAATGAGCAGTTCTTC.

The V and J genes are TRBV12-5 and TRBJ1-1, with no clear D. Germline-derived CDR1 and CDR2 are LGHNT and FRNRAP. The CDR3 contains 11 residues. The V end lost 4 bases, the J end lost 12 bases, and 12 bases lay between the germline ends. The CDR3 nucleotides read TGTGCTAGTGGTTATCGTGGGTCAACTTTCTTT. As protein: CASGYRGSTFF.

The chain uses TRBV19 and TRBJ2-5; D possibly uses TRBD1 or TRBD2 (6 bases each). V lost 6 bases and J 4 bases, leaving 15 bases between the germline ends. CDR3 length: 14 residues. The germline gives CDR1 LNHDA, CDR2 SQIVND (reference sequence). The CDR3 nucleotides are TGTGCCAGTAGCGGAGGGGGACCAGGAGAGACCCAGTACTTC. It is translated as CASSGGGPGETQYF. Combining the CDR3 with reference TRBV19 and TRBJ2-5 gives the whole variable domain DGGITQSPKYLFRKEGQNVTLSCEQNLNHDAMYWYRQDPGQGLRLIYYSQIVNDFQKGDIAEGYSVSREKKESFPLTVTSAQKNPTAFYLCASSGGGPGETQYFGPGTRLLVL.

The chain combines TRBV25-1 with TRBJ2-3, with D maybe TRBD1 (6 bases). Trimming removed 1 base at V and 2 bases at J, with 13 bases between. Germline V lookup: CDR1 MGHDK, CDR2 SYGVNS. The length of the CDR3 is 16 residues. As DNA, the CDR3 is TGTGCCAGCAGTGAATCAGGGGCTTTTGACACAGATACGCAGTATTTT. Translating it yields CASSESGAFDTDTQYF.

The chain recombines TRBV28 with TRBJ1-5; 8 positions agree with TRBD1. The CDR3 sequence is 16 residues long. V trimming: 5 bases; J trimming: 6 bases; junction bases outside the gene matches: 12. The germline gives CDR1 MDHEN, CDR2 SYDVKM. The CDR3 spells CASSRTQGAGGQPQHF. The CDR3, as DNA: TGTGCCAGCAGTCGCACTCAGGGGGCTGGCGGTCAGCCCCAGCATTTT.

This clone was observed once. The chain is built from TRBV11-2 and TRBJ2-7; D call uncertain. The germline V gene has CDR1 SGHAT and CDR2 FQNNGV. V gave up 3 bases and J gave up 2 bases, with 17 bases separating them. The CDR3 spans 16 residues. The DNA for the CDR3 is TGTGCCAGCAGCTTTGCGGCGGCGATCGAGGCCTACGAGCAGTACTTC. Translating it yields CASSFAAAIEAYEQYF.

This chain uses TRBV9 with TRBJ2-1; no clear D gene. The germline V gene encodes CDR1 SGDLS and CDR2 YYNGEE. With 0 bases removed from V and 2 bases from J, the gap between germline ends came to 18 bases. The CDR3 contains 18 residues. The CDR3 coding sequence is TGTGCCAGCAGCGTAGAAGGTGGCTTGGACCCGACCTACAATGAGCAGTTCTTC. It specifies CASSVEGGLDPTYNEQFF.